These T cell receptor beta chains were read from a single sample in a study of spatial heterogeneity in lung cancer. One entry per CDR3 protein results from TCRdb running MiXCR on the 5' RACE reads. The sample has some 6,000 distinct CDR3 sequences, around 15% seen once. This sample comprised lung tumor tissue, obtained at surgery. Source of these receptors: a male donor with early-stage non-small cell lung cancer. Both conserved end residues are part of each CDR3. Each record gives: V gene, J gene, D gene, clone size, CDR3 protein, CDR3 DNA. A D gene is named only where the DNA matches it firmly. The size of a clone is reported for some rows only, either as once, few or many, or as a class for expanded clones.

V gene: TRBV10-2
J gene: TRBJ2-1
D gene: TRBD2
clone size: medium-sized
CDR3 protein: CASSAAGGRDNEQFF
CDR3 DNA: TGCGCCAGCAGTGCGGCGGGAGGCAGGGACAATGAGCAGTTCTTC

V gene: TRBV20-1
J gene: TRBJ2-1
D gene: TRBD1
clone size: medium-sized
CDR3 protein: CSAGDRASGNEQFF
CDR3 DNA: TGCAGTGCCGGGGACAGGGCCTCTGGGAATGAGCAGTTCTTC

V gene: TRBV11-1
J gene: TRBJ2-7
D gene: TRBD1
clone size: medium-sized
CDR3 protein: CASSPTGVSYGEQYF
CDR3 DNA: TGTGCCAGCAGCCCAACAGGGGTGTCCTACGGCGAGCAGTACTTC

V gene: TRBV7-7
J gene: TRBJ2-1
D gene: -
clone size: -
CDR3 protein: CASSLAPLGSSYNEQFF
CDR3 DNA: TGTGCTAGCAGCTTAGCTCCTCTTGGCAGCTCCTACAATGAGCAGTTCTTC

V gene: TRBV28
J gene: TRBJ2-3
D gene: -
clone size: many
CDR3 protein: CTTGDTQYF
CDR3 DNA: TGCACTACAGGGGATACGCAGTATTTT

V gene: TRBV20-1
J gene: TRBJ1-6
D gene: -
clone size: medium-sized
CDR3 protein: CSAIKGGTINSPLHF
CDR3 DNA: TGCAGTGCTATAAAAGGTGGTACGATTAATTCACCCCTCCACTTT

V gene: TRBV2
J gene: TRBJ2-1
D gene: TRBD2
clone size: medium-sized
CDR3 protein: CASSVLAGEGNEQFF
CDR3 DNA: TGTGCCAGCAGCGTACTAGCGGGAGAGGGCAATGAGCAGTTCTTC

V gene: TRBV2
J gene: TRBJ2-3
D gene: -
clone size: few
CDR3 protein: CASRGSHFTDTQYF
CDR3 DNA: TGTGCCAGCAGGGGTAGCCACTTCACCGATACGCAGTATTTT

V gene: TRBV20-1
J gene: TRBJ2-1
D gene: TRBD2
clone size: medium-sized
CDR3 protein: CSARRLAGLGGDNEQFF
CDR3 DNA: TGCAGTGCTAGGAGGCTAGCGGGATTAGGGGGGGACAATGAGCAGTTCTTC

V gene: TRBV28
J gene: TRBJ2-5
D gene: -
clone size: medium-sized
CDR3 protein: CASRKGPPLGTQYF
CDR3 DNA: TGTGCCAGCAGGAAGGGACCACCCTTGGGGACCCAGTACTTC

V gene: TRBV3-1
J gene: TRBJ1-2
D gene: -
clone size: many
CDR3 protein: CASSQAFWGHYGYTF
CDR3 DNA: TGTGCCAGCAGCCAAGCCTTTTGGGGCCACTATGGCTACACCTTC

V gene: TRBV30
J gene: TRBJ1-5
D gene: TRBD1
clone size: large
CDR3 protein: CAWSRNRGSNQPQHF
CDR3 DNA: TGTGCCTGGAGTAGGAACAGGGGCAGCAATCAGCCCCAGCATTTT

V gene: TRBV7-2
J gene: TRBJ2-4
D gene: -
clone size: medium-sized
CDR3 protein: CASSTEAWQPKNIQYF
CDR3 DNA: TGTGCCAGCAGCACCGAGGCGTGGCAGCCGAAAAACATTCAGTACTTC

V gene: TRBV27
J gene: TRBJ2-7
D gene: -
clone size: -
CDR3 protein: CASRKDRYYEQYF
CDR3 DNA: TGTGCCAGCAGAAAGGACAGATACTACGAGCAGTACTTC

V gene: TRBV5-1
J gene: TRBJ2-7
D gene: -
clone size: medium-sized
CDR3 protein: CASSLVGVPYEQYF
CDR3 DNA: TGCGCCAGCAGCTTGGTGGGGGTCCCCTACGAGCAGTACTTC

V gene: TRBV5-6
J gene: TRBJ2-7
D gene: -
clone size: medium-sized
CDR3 protein: CASSLGYSYEQYF
CDR3 DNA: TGTGCCAGCAGCTTAGGATACTCCTACGAGCAGTACTTC

V gene: TRBV25-1
J gene: TRBJ2-5
D gene: TRBD2
clone size: many
CDR3 protein: CASTLAGGQETQYF
CDR3 DNA: TGTGCCAGCACCCTAGCGGGGGGGCAAGAGACCCAGTACTTC

V gene: TRBV27
J gene: TRBJ2-5
D gene: TRBD2
clone size: medium-sized
CDR3 protein: CASSFGSRSGLVGKVGETQYF
CDR3 DNA: TGTGCCAGCAGTTTTGGTTCCAGGTCGGGACTAGTCGGTAAAGTTGGTGAGACCCAGTACTTC

V gene: TRBV19
J gene: TRBJ1-2
D gene: -
clone size: many
CDR3 protein: CASSRTDIRGYTF
CDR3 DNA: TGTGCCAGTAGCAGGACCGATATACGTGGCTACACCTTC

V gene: TRBV2
J gene: TRBJ1-4
D gene: -
clone size: -
CDR3 protein: CASSVPEGEKLFF
CDR3 DNA: TGTGCCAGCAGTGTCCCGGAGGGTGAAAAACTGTTTTTT

V gene: TRBV12-3/TRBV12-4
J gene: TRBJ1-1
D gene: -
clone size: many
CDR3 protein: CASSRTIRRTEAFF
CDR3 DNA: TGTGCCAGCAGCCGAACGATCCGACGCACTGAAGCTTTCTTT

V gene: TRBV29-1
J gene: TRBJ2-2
D gene: -
clone size: few
CDR3 protein: CSVASTSNTGELFF
CDR3 DNA: TGCAGCGTTGCTTCCACCTCGAACACCGGGGAGCTGTTTTTT

V gene: TRBV12-3/TRBV12-4
J gene: TRBJ2-7
D gene: -
clone size: -
CDR3 protein: CASSYPGALGNEQYF
CDR3 DNA: TGTGCCAGCAGTTATCCAGGGGCTTTGGGCAACGAGCAGTACTTC

V gene: TRBV29-1
J gene: TRBJ2-1
D gene: -
clone size: medium-sized
CDR3 protein: CSALSTNEQFF
CDR3 DNA: TGCAGCGCGTTATCCACCAATGAGCAGTTCTTC

V gene: TRBV6-2/TRBV6-3
J gene: TRBJ2-1
D gene: TRBD2
clone size: many
CDR3 protein: CASSYPGASGSEAGYNEQFF
CDR3 DNA: TGTGCCAGCAGTTACCCCGGCGCTAGCGGGAGCGAGGCAGGATACAATGAGCAGTTCTTC

V gene: TRBV27
J gene: TRBJ1-6
D gene: -
clone size: -
CDR3 protein: CASSNPVGALHF
CDR3 DNA: TGTGCCAGCAGTAACCCCGTTGGGGCCCTCCACTTT

V gene: TRBV4-1
J gene: TRBJ2-1
D gene: -
clone size: -
CDR3 protein: CASSQGTGFPFSYNEQFF
CDR3 DNA: TGCGCCAGCAGCCAAGGAACGGGGTTTCCCTTTTCCTACAATGAGCAGTTCTTC

V gene: TRBV5-1
J gene: TRBJ2-3
D gene: TRBD1
clone size: medium-sized
CDR3 protein: CASSPGQSTDTQYF
CDR3 DNA: TGCGCCAGCAGCCCGGGACAGTCCACAGATACGCAGTATTTT

V gene: TRBV27
J gene: TRBJ2-6
D gene: -
clone size: -
CDR3 protein: CASSYGSSGANVLTF
CDR3 DNA: TGTGCCAGCAGTTACGGTAGCTCTGGGGCCAACGTCCTGACTTTC

V gene: TRBV28
J gene: TRBJ2-7
D gene: -
clone size: medium-sized
CDR3 protein: CASSFGRAPSYEQYF
CDR3 DNA: TGTGCCAGCAGTTTCGGCAGGGCCCCCTCCTACGAGCAGTACTTC

V gene: TRBV28
J gene: TRBJ2-3
D gene: TRBD2
clone size: few
CDR3 protein: CASSSRTGGALSTDTQYF
CDR3 DNA: TGTGCCAGCAGTTCCCGTACCGGGGGGGCCTTAAGCACAGATACGCAGTATTTT

V gene: TRBV5-1
J gene: TRBJ2-1
D gene: -
clone size: many
CDR3 protein: CASSLGGGPGEQFF
CDR3 DNA: TGCGCCAGCAGCTTAGGGGGAGGGCCTGGTGAGCAGTTCTTC

V gene: TRBV7-2
J gene: TRBJ2-1
D gene: TRBD2
clone size: many
CDR3 protein: CASRLGRGNNEQFF
CDR3 DNA: TGTGCCAGCCGTTTGGGGCGGGGGAACAATGAGCAGTTCTTC

V gene: TRBV7-2
J gene: TRBJ2-3
D gene: TRBD2
clone size: many
CDR3 protein: CASSRRLAGDTQYF
CDR3 DNA: TGTGCCAGCAGCCGACGACTAGCGGGAGATACGCAGTATTTT

V gene: TRBV5-1
J gene: TRBJ2-7
D gene: -
clone size: many
CDR3 protein: CASSPGRVAYEQYF
CDR3 DNA: TGCGCCAGCAGCCCCGGCCGGGTAGCGTACGAGCAGTACTTC

V gene: TRBV7-6
J gene: TRBJ1-1
D gene: -
clone size: -
CDR3 protein: CASSRNTEAFF
CDR3 DNA: TGTGCCAGCAGCCGGAACACTGAAGCTTTCTTT

V gene: TRBV19
J gene: TRBJ2-5
D gene: -
clone size: many
CDR3 protein: CASSDPLRAQETQYF
CDR3 DNA: TGTGCCAGTTCAGACCCACTCCGGGCCCAAGAGACCCAGTACTTC

V gene: TRBV9
J gene: TRBJ2-7
D gene: -
clone size: medium-sized
CDR3 protein: CASSPGERLTSYEQYF
CDR3 DNA: TGTGCCAGCAGCCCAGGGGAGCGACTGACATCCTACGAGCAGTACTTC

V gene: TRBV20-1
J gene: TRBJ2-2
D gene: -
clone size: medium-sized
CDR3 protein: CSARDGGSGELFF
CDR3 DNA: TGCAGTGCTAGAGATGGAGGATCCGGGGAGCTGTTTTTT

V gene: TRBV11-2
J gene: TRBJ2-7
D gene: -
clone size: many
CDR3 protein: CASSRRTLSYEQYF
CDR3 DNA: TGTGCCAGCAGCCGGCGGACTCTTTCCTACGAGCAGTACTTC

V gene: TRBV4-1
J gene: TRBJ2-1
D gene: TRBD2
clone size: medium-sized
CDR3 protein: CASSRPWGGDGAYNEQFF
CDR3 DNA: TGCGCCAGCAGCCGTCCTTGGGGAGGGGACGGAGCCTACAATGAGCAGTTCTTC

V gene: TRBV20-1
J gene: TRBJ1-1
D gene: -
clone size: medium-sized
CDR3 protein: CSASYQGRNTEAFF
CDR3 DNA: TGCAGTGCTAGTTATCAAGGACGCAACACTGAAGCTTTCTTT

V gene: TRBV7-2
J gene: TRBJ1-1
D gene: -
clone size: medium-sized
CDR3 protein: CASSPFIGLVGDTEAFF
CDR3 DNA: TGTGCCAGCAGCCCCTTTATCGGTCTTGTGGGGGACACTGAAGCTTTCTTT

V gene: TRBV12-3/TRBV12-4
J gene: TRBJ2-7
D gene: TRBD2
clone size: medium-sized
CDR3 protein: CASRTGTSGRNEQYF
CDR3 DNA: TGTGCCAGCAGAACCGGGACTAGTGGGAGGAACGAGCAGTACTTC

V gene: TRBV6-1
J gene: TRBJ2-1
D gene: -
clone size: -
CDR3 protein: CASSGGLSYNEQFF
CDR3 DNA: TGTGCCAGCAGCGGGGGACTCTCCTACAATGAGCAGTTCTTC

V gene: TRBV7-2
J gene: TRBJ1-1
D gene: TRBD1
clone size: medium-sized
CDR3 protein: CASSSGDRQTEAFF
CDR3 DNA: TGTGCCAGCAGCTCGGGGGACAGGCAGACTGAAGCTTTCTTT

V gene: TRBV5-6
J gene: TRBJ2-5
D gene: -
clone size: medium-sized
CDR3 protein: CASSLSGARKTQYF
CDR3 DNA: TGTGCCAGCAGCTTATCAGGGGCGCGTAAGACCCAGTACTTC

V gene: TRBV6-2/TRBV6-3
J gene: TRBJ2-3
D gene: TRBD2
clone size: many
CDR3 protein: CASSYSILAGTDTQYF
CDR3 DNA: TGTGCCAGCAGTTACTCGATACTAGCGGGGACAGATACGCAGTATTTT

V gene: TRBV27
J gene: TRBJ2-1
D gene: -
clone size: medium-sized
CDR3 protein: CASSSTMTITMKQFF
CDR3 DNA: TGTGCCAGCAGTTCGACGATGACTATTACAATGAAGCAGTTCTTC

V gene: TRBV27
J gene: TRBJ2-7
D gene: -
clone size: medium-sized
CDR3 protein: CASRTNGVGQREQYF
CDR3 DNA: TGTGCCAGCAGGACCAACGGGGTAGGGCAGCGCGAGCAGTACTTC

V gene: TRBV3-1
J gene: TRBJ2-7
D gene: TRBD1
clone size: many
CDR3 protein: CASSQEVGLRQGSYEQYF
CDR3 DNA: TGTGCCAGCAGCCAAGAGGTCGGCTTGCGACAGGGTTCCTACGAGCAGTACTTC

V gene: TRBV18
J gene: TRBJ1-1
D gene: -
clone size: -
CDR3 protein: CASSQGENTEAFF
CDR3 DNA: TGTGCCAGCTCACAGGGAGAGAACACTGAAGCTTTCTTT

V gene: TRBV18
J gene: TRBJ2-3
D gene: -
clone size: medium-sized
CDR3 protein: CASSPPATDTQYF
CDR3 DNA: TGTGCCAGCTCACCACCGGCGACAGATACGCAGTATTTT